This entry is about one TCR beta chain. CDR3 size: 14 residues. In germline, CDR1 is SGHTA, CDR2 FQGNSA. V dropped 3 bases and J dropped 8 bases, with 13 bases sitting between them. The sample belongs to a study of blood T cells in healthy people across ages. The donors, all healthy, were Caucasians living in Russia, aged 6 to 90. It was with a sample-barcoded 5' primer and a J-beta primer mix that a second PCR of roughly 6 to 12 cycles was run. TCRdb passed the 5' RACE reads through MiXCR, listing each CDR3 protein once. The data hold over 1,500,000 distinct CDR3 sequences, with around 42% observed a single time.

The J gene is TRBJ1-4, the V gene TRBV7-2; D is unresolved. Sequences were obtained from blood. This TCR came from a human donor in good health. The CDR3 DNA is TGTGCCAGCAGCTTTAGTGCCATAGCGGAAAAACTGTTTTTT. Translating it yields CASSFSAIAEKLFF.